The next 18 T cell receptor beta chains were all read from a single sample in a study of T cell repertoires in ileal Crohn's disease. Sequenced by immunoSEQ multiplex PCR; TCRdb stores in-frame clones only, minus some. Of roughly 16,000 clones in the sample, over 60% were seen once. Regarding time point: neoterminal ileum biopsy at postoperative endoscopy, about 6 months after surgery. Sequenced material: ileal tissue. The origin of the receptors is an adult with Crohn's disease.

The chain has TRBV29-1 and TRBJ1-1, with 7 positions matching TRBD1. The junction had 7 bases not matched to a gene; V was cut back by 7 bases and J by 2 bases. The germline V gene has CDR1 SQVTM and CDR2 ANQGSEA. CDR3 length equals 13 residues. CDR3 nucleotide sequence: TGCAGCGGACACAGGGGTACCAACACTGAAGCTTTCTTT. Its translation is CSGHRGTNTEAFF.

This clone appeared once. The chain is built from TRBV4-1 and TRBJ2-7, with 7 bases lining up with TRBD2. The germline V gene has CDR1 MGHRA and CDR2 YSYEKL. The CDR3 is made up of 15 amino acids. Unmatched junction bases numbered 6, after V lost 1 base and J lost 3 bases. In DNA, the CDR3 is TGCGCCAGCAGCCAAGTGGGGGGGAGCCACTACGAGCAGTACTTC. This translates into CASSQVGGSHYEQYF.

This clone has more than one count but fewer than ten. V is TRBV12-5 and J is TRBJ2-3; D not certain. Germline V gene data show CDR1 as LGHNT and CDR2 as FRNRAP. The germline V and J ends were trimmed by 0 bases and 1 base, with 5 bases remaining between them. This CDR3 comprises 14 residues. This CDR3 reads CASGLVPGTDTQYF. The DNA for the CDR3 is TGTGCTAGTGGTTTGGTTCCTGGCACAGATACGCAGTATTTT. Supplemented by reference TRBV12-5 and TRBJ2-3, the full variable domain reads DARVTQTPRHKVTEMGQEVTMRCQPILGHNTVFWYRQTMMQGLELLAYFRNRAPLDDSGMPKDRFSAEMPDATLATLKIQPSEPRDSAVYFCASGLVPGTDTQYFGPGTRLTVL.

The V call is TRBV30, the J call TRBJ2-5; possibly TRBD2 for D (7 bases). Germline CDR1 is GTSNPN and CDR2 is SVGIG (reference sequence). The CDR3 is 14 residues long. V was pared by 2 bases and J by 5 bases, with 15 bases between. In nucleotides, the CDR3 is TGTGCCTGGAGTTTCGGGGGGCACGGGGAGACCCAGTACTTC. Translation gives CAWSFGGHGETQYF.

The J gene is TRBJ1-1, the V gene TRBV19, with D uncertain. The CDR3 covers 12 residues. Germline V gene sequence: CDR1 LNHDA, CDR2 SQIVND (reference sequence). Trimming pared 1 base from V and 8 bases from J, leaving 8 bases between. This CDR3 is CASSIAEREAFF. The DNA for the CDR3 is TGTGCCAGTAGTATAGCAGAGCGAGAAGCTTTCTTT.

V gene TRBV5-1 combines with J gene TRBJ2-5, with 10 bases that match TRBD2. Trimming took 4 bases from V and 1 from J; bases not matched to a gene: 4. The CDR3 covers 15 residues. From germline, CDR1 is SGHRS and CDR2 YFSETQ. The CDR3 DNA is TGCGCCAGCAGCCCCGTAGCGGGGGGCCAAGAGACCCAGTACTTC. This gives the protein CASSPVAGGQETQYF.

The chain recombines TRBV7-6 with TRBJ2-7; maybe TRBD2 (5 bases). CDR1 and CDR2 (germline): SGHVS, FNYEAQ. V dropped 0 bases and J dropped 3 bases, with 12 bases sitting between them. The CDR3 consists of 15 residues. The CDR3 nucleotides read TGTGCCAGCAGCTTAGCTCGGGGTAGTTACTACGAGCAGTACTTC. As protein: CASSLARGSYYEQYF.

This clone has a handful of counts. The V call is TRBV6-5, the J call TRBJ2-6, with 7 nucleotides matching TRBD1. V lost 10 bases, J lost 3 bases, and 6 bases stayed unmatched. Looked up from germline, CDR1 is MNHEY and CDR2 is SVGAGI. This CDR3 is built from 14 residues. In DNA form, the CDR3 reads TGTGCCACGAAACAGGGGTATGGGGCCAACGTCCTGACTTTC. Residues: CATKQGYGANVLTF.

The gene calls are TRBV5-1 and TRBJ1-2; D might be TRBD1 (6 bases). This CDR3 is 14 amino acids long. CDR1 and CDR2 from the germline V gene are SGHRS and YFSETQ. Trimming shortened V by 2 bases and J by 3 bases, and 11 bases separated the two germline ends. CDR3 DNA: TGCGCCAGCAGCTTAGACAGGTCAGACTATGGCTACACCTTC. It yields the protein CASSLDRSDYGYTF.

The chain recombines TRBV2 with TRBJ2-7; TRBD1 matches 9 bases. Germline V gene data show CDR1 as SNHLY and CDR2 as FYNNEI. The CDR3 is 14 residues long. The V segment lost 4 bases and the J segment 6 bases; nucleotides outside the gene matches: 7. The CDR3 is CASSGRDRAFEQYF. The CDR3 region has the DNA TGTGCCAGCAGTGGCCGGGACAGGGCTTTCGAGCAGTACTTC. The full variable domain, its missing parts supplied by reference TRBV2 and TRBJ2-7, is EPEVTQTPSHQVTQMGQEVILRCVPISNHLYFYWYRQILGQKVEFLVSFYNNEISEKSEIFDDQFSVERPDGSNFTLKIRSTKLEDSAMYFCASSGRDRAFEQYFGPGTRLTVT.

This rearrangement joins TRBV27 to TRBJ1-1; D is possibly TRBD1 (6 bases). V lost 5 bases to trimming and J lost 1 base, with 11 bases between them. The CDR3 spans 14 residues. Germline assignment: CDR1 MNHEY and CDR2 SMNVEV (reference sequence). CDR3 in DNA: TGTGCCAGCAGTGCCGACAGGTCGAACACTGAAGCTTTCTTT. Translated, it gives CASSADRSNTEAFF.

This rearrangement joins TRBV4-2 to TRBJ2-1, with a weak D call TRBD2 (5 bases). Germline-derived CDR1 and CDR2 are LGHNA and YNFKEQ. The length of the CDR3 is 15 residues. The V end was cut by 0 bases, the J end by 7 bases, with 13 bases between. CDR3 residues: CASSQDIASRNEQFF. The CDR3 bases are TGTGCCAGCAGCCAAGATATTGCTAGCCGGAATGAGCAGTTCTTC.

This chain uses TRBV7-9 with TRBJ2-1; 10 nucleotides line up with TRBD2. This CDR3 comprises 13 residues. Germline values: CDR1 SEHNR, CDR2 FQNEAQ (reference sequence). Trimming cost V 10 bases and J 6 bases; bases outside gene matches: 6. CDR3 coding DNA: TGTGCCAATGCCGCTAGCGGGGGCAATGAGCAGTTCTTC. Protein sequence: CANAASGGNEQFF.

The chain uses TRBV7-9 and TRBJ1-1; TRBD1 matches 10 bases. From germline, CDR1 is SEHNR and CDR2 FQNEAQ (reference sequence). The V and J ends lost 5 bases and 2 bases, in that order; junction bases with no gene match: 5. This CDR3 is built from 15 residues. This chain's CDR3 is CASSLRQGANTEAFF. CDR3 DNA sequence: TGTGCCAGCAGCCTTAGACAGGGGGCTAACACTGAAGCTTTCTTT.

Worth noting for this clone: The junction departs from germline at one end; a sequencing error may be responsible. The chain uses TRBV27 and TRBJ2-6; D perhaps matches TRBD1 (5 bases). Germline V gene lookup returns CDR1 MNHEY and CDR2 SMNVEV (reference sequence). The CDR3 totals 16 residues. CDR3 in amino acids: CTSSRSAGTGANVLTF. For the CDR3, the DNA is TGTACCAGCAGTAGGTCGGCAGGGACTGGGGCCAACGTCCTGACTTTC.

The chain employs TRBV29-1 and TRBJ2-7; 9 nucleotides agree with TRBD1. This CDR3 has 13 amino acids. V lost 3 bases and J lost 5; bases outside the gene matches: 5. Germline V gives CDR1 SQVTM, CDR2 ANQGSEA. Here the CDR3 reads CSVDRTGDNEQYF. In nucleotides, the CDR3 is TGCAGCGTTGACCGGACAGGGGACAACGAGCAGTACTTC.

The V gene is TRBV15, the J gene TRBJ2-3; D ambiguous. There are 13 residues in the CDR3. Germline values: CDR1 LNHNV, CDR2 YYDKDF (reference sequence). V lost 3 bases to trimming and J lost 5 bases, with 9 bases between them. The CDR3 is CATSSYPGDTQYF. DNA of the CDR3: TGTGCCACCAGCAGCTATCCAGGAGATACGCAGTATTTT. Looking up the rest from reference TRBV15 and TRBJ2-3 gives the full variable domain: DAMVIQNPRYQVTQFGKPVTLSCSQTLNHNVMYWYQQKSSQAPKLLFHYYDKDFNNEADTPDNFQSRRPNTSFCFLDIRSPGLGDTAMYLCATSSYPGDTQYFGPGTRLTVL.

The chain couples TRBV11-2 to TRBJ1-4, with unresolved D. Per germline, CDR1 SGHAT and CDR2 FQNNGV. V was cut by 5 bases and J by 1 base, with 11 bases left in between. The CDR3 contains 15 residues. The CDR3 DNA is TGTGCCAGCAGCCCCGTAGGAGGAACTAATGAAAAACTGTTTTTT. Translation gives CASSPVGGTNEKLFF. The full variable domain, with the rest looked up from reference TRBV11-2 and TRBJ1-4, is EAGVAQSPRYKIIEKRQSVAFWCNPISGHATLYWYQQILGQGPKLLIQFQNNGVVDDSQLPKDRFSAERLKGVDSTLKIQPAKLEDSAVYLCASSPVGGTNEKLFFGSGTQLSVL.